This passage covers 20 T cell receptor beta chains from one sample sequenced in a study of T cells in women clearing cervical HPV infection. Clones were sequenced by immunoSEQ multiplex PCR, and TCRdb holds only the in-frame ones, with some missing. The table counts tens of thousands of clones; around 4% lies in the top ten. Sequencing was carried out using blood buffy coat. The source is a woman aged 18-70 years with a cervical HPV16 infection that either progressed to CIN3+ or cleared (not recorded which).

The CDR3 region is CASGTYYEQYF. The CDR3 bases that were read are TGTGCCTCGGGGACTTACTACGAG. The rearrangement links TRBV7-6 to TRBJ2-7; D perhaps matches TRBD2 (6 bases). The read ends 3 residues early relative to the CDR3; the germline J gene fills the gap. This CDR3 is built from 11 residues. CDR1 is SGHVS, CDR2 FNYEAQ, per germline. V lost 11 bases and J 3 bases, leaving 11 bases between the germline ends. Supplemented by reference TRBV7-6 and TRBJ2-7, the full variable domain reads GAGVSQSPRYKVTKRGQDVALRCDPISGHVSLYWYRQALGQGPEFLTYFNYEAQQDKSGLPNDRFSAERPEGSISTLTIQRTEQRDSAMYRCASGTYYEQYFGPGTRLTVT.

With respect to this clone: The CDR3 end is not reached by the read, which stops 3 residues before it; the germline J gene fills it in. The rearrangement links TRBV10-3 to TRBJ1-1; no clear D gene. The germline CDR1 and CDR2 sequences are ENHRY and SYGVKD. V lost 6 bases and J lost 1, with 9 bases in between. The CDR3 covers 13 residues. Partial CDR3 DNA: TGTGCCATCAGGGCAAGGCCGAACACTGAA. It yields the protein CAIRARPNTE. The whole CDR3 sequence reads CAIRARPNTEAFF.

A note on this clone: The read terminates 3 residues before the CDR3 end, so the remaining end is supplied by the germline J gene. The genes are TRBV2 and TRBJ2-3; TRBD1 aligns across 7 bases. The length of the CDR3 is 14 residues. CDR1 and CDR2 from the germline V gene are SNHLY and FYNNEI. The V and J ends lost 6 bases and 2 bases, in that order; junction bases with no gene match: 5. This chain's CDR3 is CASRTGTATDTQYF. CDR3 bases read: TGTGCCAGCAGAACCGGGACAGCCACAGATACG.

On this clone: Read data end 3 residues before the CDR3 end; the end is taken from the germline J gene. This chain connects TRBV20-1 to TRBJ2-3; D may be TRBD2 (6 bases). The germline V gene encodes CDR1 DFQATT and CDR2 SNEGSKA (reference sequence). The V end was cut by 7 bases, the J end by 1 base, with 18 bases between. CDR3 length equals 15 residues. The CDR3 protein is CSVPAIGGGTDTQYF. The CDR3 DNA, read in part, is TGCAGTGTCCCGGCGATCGGGGGAGGCACAGATACG.

Comment on this clone: The read gets to within 3 residues of the CDR3 end, and the germline J gene fills in the rest. This sequence joins TRBV6-2 or TRBV6-3 and TRBJ2-2; 7 bases are shared with TRBD1. The CDR3 runs to 17 residues. In germline, CDR1 is MNHEY, CDR2 SVGEGT. CDR3 sequence reads: CASSYGGKTGSSPVLFF. The CDR3 bases that were read are TGTGCCAGCAGTTACGGGGGCAAGACAGGGTCATCACCGGTG.

Comment on this clone: Read data end 3 residues before the CDR3 end; the end is taken from the germline J gene. The J gene is TRBJ2-7, the V gene TRBV20-1; D might be TRBD1 (6 bases). The CDR3 consists of 14 residues. Germline V CDR1 and CDR2: DFQATT, SNEGSKA (reference sequence). V was pared by 6 bases and J by 1 base, with 16 bases between. The CDR3 loop is CSAARDTSSYEQYF. CDR3 bases read: TGCAGTGCCGCCCGGGACACTTCTTCCTACGAG.

In regard to this clone: Read coverage stops 3 residues before the CDR3 terminus; the germline J gene supplies the remainder. The chain joins TRBV20-1 to TRBJ2-1; TRBD2 agrees at 7 bases. V lost 3 bases, J lost 3 bases, and 8 bases stayed unmatched. The CDR3 has 15 residues. The germline gives CDR1 DFQATT, CDR2 SNEGSKA (reference sequence). CDR3 DNA, as far as it was read: TGCAGTGCTAGTTTAGTGGGGGGGTTCTACAATGAG. Its translation is CSASLVGGFYNE. The entire CDR3 sequence reads CSASLVGGFYNEQFF.

Worth noting for this clone: The sequence runs out 3 residues before the end of the CDR3; the remainder is reconstructed from the germline J gene. The chain employs TRBV20-1 and TRBJ2-2; TRBD2 matches 10 bases. Losses at the gene ends were 5 bases for V and 4 bases for J; bases not matched to a gene: 7. CDR3 length: 15 residues. The germline V gene encodes CDR1 DFQATT and CDR2 SNEGSKA (reference sequence). The CDR3 bases that were read are TGCAGTGCTCGACCAATAGCGGGAGGCACCGGGGAG. It translates to CSARPIAGGTGE. The CDR3 as a whole reads CSARPIAGGTGELFF.

The CDR3 loop is CASSLTGEEETQYF. The CDR3 DNA, read in part, is TGCGCCAGCAGCTTGACGGGGGAAGAAGAGACC. V usage is TRBV5-1 and J usage is TRBJ2-5; tentatively, D is TRBD2 (6 bases). The read ends 3 residues shy of where the CDR3 ends; the end is completed using the germline J gene. There are 14 residues in the CDR3. The V end lost 1 base, the J end lost 3 bases, and 10 bases lay between the germline ends. In germline, CDR1 is SGHRS, CDR2 YFSETQ.

As to this clone: The read is 3 residues too short to cover the CDR3 end, so that end is filled in from the germline J gene. The chain uses TRBV2 and TRBJ2-2; D not resolved. Trimming removed 4 bases from V and 7 bases from J, with 4 bases in between. Germline V CDR1 and CDR2: SNHLY, FYNNEI. This CDR3 comprises 11 residues. CDR3 DNA (partial): TGTGCCAGCAGTGCCTACGGGGAG. It yields the protein CASSAYGE. The whole CDR3 sequence is CASSAYGELFF.

In the case of this clone: Read data end 3 residues before the CDR3 end; the end is taken from the germline J gene. The V gene is TRBV20-1, the J gene TRBJ2-3; 9 positions match TRBD2. V shed 3 bases and J 6 bases; nucleotides not matched to a gene: 10. The CDR3 sequence is 15 residues long. The V gene's germline CDR1 is DFQATT and CDR2 SNEGSKA (reference sequence). CDR3 sequence: CSARVMSGGLDTQYF. CDR3 DNA, as far as it was read: TGCAGTGCTAGGGTTATGAGCGGGGGGCTCGATACG.

Comment on this clone: The CDR3 end is not reached by the read, which stops 3 residues before it; the germline J gene fills it in. V is TRBV6-2 or TRBV6-3 and J is TRBJ2-7; no firm D call. Looked up from germline, CDR1 is MNHEY and CDR2 is SVGEGT. Between the trimmed V and J ends, which lost 8 bases and 3 bases, there was a span of 5 bases. This CDR3 comprises 10 residues. Here the CDR3 reads CASQDYEQYF. The CDR3 bases that were read are TGTGCCAGCCAGGACTACGAG.

Points on this clone: The read finishes 3 residues shy of the CDR3 end, and the germline J gene is used to complete it. The chain uses TRBV11-2 and TRBJ2-7, with TRBD2 identical over 7 bases. The CDR3 extends over 15 amino acids. Germline trimming cut 2 bases from V and 6 bases from J; bases unmatched to any gene: 10. Germline CDR1 SGHAT, CDR2 FQNNGV. The part of the CDR3 DNA that was read is TGTGCCAGCAGCTTACGGCGGGGGACGTTTGGCGAG. Translating gives CASSLRRGTFGE. The full CDR3 protein is CASSLRRGTFGEQYF.

With respect to this clone: The sequenced fragment ends 3 residues before the CDR3 boundary, so the rest is inferred from the germline J gene. The chain joins TRBV10-3 to TRBJ2-3, with 7 bases lining up with TRBD2. This CDR3 is built from 15 residues. CDR1 ENHRY and CDR2 SYGVKD come from the germline V gene. The V gene end was trimmed by 5 bases and the J gene end by 3 bases; junction bases not matched to a gene: 8. CDR3 DNA, as far as it was read: TGTGCCATCAGTAGTGGCGGGGGAAGGACAGATACG. Residues: CAISSGGGRTDT. The entire CDR3 is CAISSGGGRTDTQYF.

A remark on this clone: The read ends 3 residues shy of where the CDR3 ends; the end is completed using the germline J gene. The rearrangement joins TRBV2 to TRBJ2-7; 9 nucleotides line up with TRBD2. The V segment lost 6 bases and the J segment 2 bases; nucleotides outside the gene matches: 5. Germline V gene lookup returns CDR1 SNHLY and CDR2 FYNNEI. This CDR3 has 14 amino acids. CDR3 residues: CASRPLAGPYEQYF. The DNA read from the CDR3 is TGTGCCAGCAGGCCACTAGCGGGTCCCTACGAG.

A word on this clone: The sequence runs out 3 residues before the end of the CDR3; the remainder is reconstructed from the germline J gene. The gene calls are TRBV4-1 and TRBJ1-6, with a possible D match to TRBD1 (6 bases). V lost 4 bases and J lost 7, with 11 bases in between. Germline V gene data show CDR1 as MGHRA and CDR2 as YSYEKL. The CDR3 length is 14 residues. The CDR3 reads CASSPQGGNSPLHF. CDR3 bases read: TGCGCCAGCAGCCCACAGGGTGGAAATTCACCC.

On this clone: The read stops 3 residues short of the end of the CDR3; the missing end is completed from the germline J gene. The genes are TRBV20-1 and TRBJ1-2; 7 bases map to TRBD1. With 0 bases clipped from V and 1 base from J, the junction kept 8 bases outside the gene matches. The CDR3 spans 16 residues. The V gene's germline CDR1 is DFQATT and CDR2 SNEGSKA (reference sequence). The sequenced CDR3 bases are TGCAGTGCTAGAGAGCGGGACAGACAAAATAACTATGGC. Amino acids: CSARERDRQNNYG. The entire CDR3 protein reads CSARERDRQNNYGYTF.

Regarding this clone: The read stops 3 residues short of the end of the CDR3; the missing end is completed from the germline J gene. The chain employs TRBV7-9 and TRBJ2-3; possible D gene TRBD2, 6 bases. Looked up from germline, CDR1 is SEHNR and CDR2 is FQNEAQ (reference sequence). Deletions cut 5 bases from V and 4 bases from J, with 13 bases between. The CDR3 runs 14 residues. The CDR3 sequence is CASSRDSQADTQYF. CDR3 DNA, as far as it was read: TGTGCCAGCAGCCGGGACTCACAGGCAGATACG.

A word on this clone: The CDR3 is cut off 3 residues early in the read; its end comes from the germline J gene. The rearrangement links TRBV27 to TRBJ2-4, with D possibly TRBD2 on 6 matching bases. The CDR3 has 17 residues. Trimming removed 9 bases at V and 4 bases at J, with 25 bases between. Germline CDR1 reads MNHEY; CDR2 reads SMNVEV (reference sequence). CDR3 region: CARGSYPPGDGKNIQYF. Partial CDR3 DNA: TGTGCCAGGGGATCCTACCCCCCGGGGGATGGTAAAAACATT.

Turning to this clone: The read ends 3 residues early relative to the CDR3; the germline J gene fills the gap. The rearrangement uses TRBV19 and TRBJ1-5; tentative D call: TRBD1 (6 bases). The germline V gene has CDR1 LNHDA and CDR2 SQIVND (reference sequence). There are 16 residues in the CDR3. V lost 6 bases to trimming and J lost 0 bases, with 15 bases between them. The DNA read from the CDR3 is TGTGCCAGTAGCCTTCGACAGGTAAATAGCAATCAGCCC. Translating gives CASSLRQVNSNQP. The entire CDR3 reads CASSLRQVNSNQPQHF.